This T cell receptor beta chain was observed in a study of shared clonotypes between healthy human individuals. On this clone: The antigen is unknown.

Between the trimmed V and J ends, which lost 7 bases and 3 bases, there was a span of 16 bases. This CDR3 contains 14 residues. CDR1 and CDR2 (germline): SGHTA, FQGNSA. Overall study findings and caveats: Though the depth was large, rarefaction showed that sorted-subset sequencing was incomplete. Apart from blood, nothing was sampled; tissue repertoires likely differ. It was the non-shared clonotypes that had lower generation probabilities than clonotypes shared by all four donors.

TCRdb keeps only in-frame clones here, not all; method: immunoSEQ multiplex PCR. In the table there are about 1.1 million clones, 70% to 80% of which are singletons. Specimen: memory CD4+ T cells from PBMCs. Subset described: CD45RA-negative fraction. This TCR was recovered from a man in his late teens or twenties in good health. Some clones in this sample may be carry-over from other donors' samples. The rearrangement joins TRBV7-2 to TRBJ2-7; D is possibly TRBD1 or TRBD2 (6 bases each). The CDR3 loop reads CASTTRGELYEQYF. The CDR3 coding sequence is TGTGCCAGCACCACAAGGGGGGAGCTCTACGAGCAGTACTTC.